This is a list of T cell receptor beta chains from one sample in a study of T cells in localized non-small cell lung cancer. The protocol was immunoSEQ multiplex PCR, while the TCRdb copy is restricted to in-frame clones and leaves out a portion. The sample lists 2,500 to 3,500 clones, 23% occurring once. The source material was lung tumor tissue, sampled before any cancer treatment. The origin of the receptors is a woman aged 35 to 70 with stage I lung adenocarcinoma. The CDR3 runs from the conserved cysteine through the conserved F or W. Each record gives: J gene, clone size, V gene, D gene, CDR3 protein, CDR3 DNA. A D gene is named only where the DNA matches it firmly. Clone size is not always given. Where it is, it says once, few, many or a class for expanded clones.

>TRBJ1-1|medium-sized|TRBV11-3|.
CASSRGPNRPEAFF
TGTGCCAGCAGTCGAGGCCCGAACAGGCCTGAAGCTTTCTTT
>TRBJ1-3|few|TRBV18|.
CASSPEQTGNTIYF
TGTGCCAGCTCACCGGAACAGACTGGAAACACCATATATTTT
>TRBJ1-1|few|TRBV6-8|.
CASRAGSASEAFF
TGTGCCAGCAGGGCAGGGTCGGCGAGTGAAGCTTTCTTT
>TRBJ2-1|few|TRBV11-3|.
CASSLLRFGNEQFF
TGTGCCAGCAGCTTATTACGGTTTGGGAATGAGCAGTTCTTC
>TRBJ1-3|few|TRBV7-6|.
CASSLGGTTGNTIYF
TGTGCCAGCAGCTTAGGGGGGACCACTGGAAACACCATATATTTT
>TRBJ2-7|.|TRBV9|.
CASSLEPGQGPYEQYF
TGTGCCAGCAGCCTCGAGCCGGGACAAGGGCCCTACGAGCAGTACTTC
>TRBJ1-1|few|TRBV9|.
CASSVEARTEAFF
TGTGCCAGCAGCGTAGAAGCTCGAACTGAAGCTTTCTTT
>TRBJ1-1|few|TRBV6-8|TRBD1
CASSYFDPGTGEAFF
TGTGCCAGCAGTTACTTTGATCCCGGGACAGGGGAAGCTTTCTTT
>TRBJ2-5|.|TRBV19|TRBD2
CASSMTSGGLETQYF
TGTGCCAGTAGTATGACTAGCGGGGGGTTAGAGACCCAGTACTTC
>TRBJ2-1|few|TRBV6-8|.
CASRDPGVIEQFF
TGTGCCAGCAGGGACCCGGGGGTCATCGAGCAGTTCTTC
>TRBJ2-2|.|TRBV11-3|.
CASSLDSGFTGELFF
TGTGCCAGCAGCTTGGATAGCGGATTCACCGGGGAGCTGTTTTTT
>TRBJ2-5|medium-sized|TRBV11-3|.
CASSWEGAVETQYF
TGTGCCAGCAGTTGGGAGGGGGCGGTGGAGACCCAGTACTTC
>TRBJ2-1|.|TRBV19|TRBD2
CASSILAGGEEQFF
TGTGCCAGTAGTATTCTGGCGGGGGGAGAGGAGCAGTTCTTC
>TRBJ1-1|few|TRBV9|.
CASSVGARPDEAFF
TGTGCCAGCAGCGTAGGGGCCAGGCCGGATGAAGCTTTCTTT
>TRBJ2-2|few|TRBV23-1|TRBD1
CASSQASGGTGELFF
TGCGCCAGCAGCCAAGCTTCAGGGGGCACCGGGGAGCTGTTTTTT
>TRBJ1-1|large|TRBV29-1|.
CSWGENRNTEAFF
TGCAGCTGGGGGGAGAATAGGAACACTGAAGCTTTCTTT
>TRBJ1-1|.|TRBV19|.
CASSIDGTNTEAFF
TGTGCCAGTAGTATAGATGGGACTAACACTGAAGCTTTCTTT
>TRBJ1-1|.|TRBV30|.
CAWEEGTDTEAFF
TGTGCCTGGGAGGAAGGGACGGATACTGAAGCTTTCTTT
>TRBJ1-1|few|TRBV19|TRBD1
CAIQGQGRTEAFF
TGTGCCATCCAAGGACAGGGCAGGACTGAAGCTTTCTTT
>TRBJ1-6|.|TRBV11-3|.
CASSLNAGRGSPLHF
TGTGCCAGCAGCTTAAACGCAGGGAGGGGGTCACCCCTCCACTTT
>TRBJ2-1|few|TRBV9|TRBD2
CASSVEGSGGYNEQFF
TGTGCCAGCAGCGTAGAGGGTAGCGGGGGTTACAATGAGCAGTTCTTC
>TRBJ2-1|.|TRBV10-2|.
CASSESAGAPYNEQFF
TGCGCCAGCAGTGAGAGCGCCGGGGCCCCGTACAATGAGCAGTTCTTC
>TRBJ1-2|few|TRBV6-1|.
CASSEALQLWGYTF
TGTGCCAGCAGTGAAGCGCTTCAACTTTGGGGCTACACCTTC
>TRBJ1-2|.|TRBV19|.
CASSMTTGYTF
TGTGCCAGTAGTATGACCACTGGCTACACCTTC
>TRBJ2-7|.|TRBV6-8|.
CASSTTANSYEQYF
TGTGCCAGCAGTACCACAGCGAACTCCTACGAGCAGTACTTC
>TRBJ1-1|.|TRBV19|.
CASSTQGNTEAFF
TGTGCCAGTAGCACACAGGGGAACACTGAAGCTTTCTTT
>TRBJ1-1|.|TRBV23-1|.
CASSQVWNTEAFF
TGCGCCAGCAGCCAAGTTTGGAACACTGAAGCTTTCTTT
>TRBJ2-6|.|TRBV6-8|TRBD1
CASSYSAGTGGSGANVLTF
TGTGCCAGCAGTTACTCGGCCGGGACAGGGGGCTCTGGGGCCAACGTCCTGACTTTC
>TRBJ2-2|few|TRBV5-1|.
CASSLDRSFSAGELFF
TGCGCCAGCAGCTTGGATCGGTCATTCAGTGCCGGGGAGCTGTTTTTT